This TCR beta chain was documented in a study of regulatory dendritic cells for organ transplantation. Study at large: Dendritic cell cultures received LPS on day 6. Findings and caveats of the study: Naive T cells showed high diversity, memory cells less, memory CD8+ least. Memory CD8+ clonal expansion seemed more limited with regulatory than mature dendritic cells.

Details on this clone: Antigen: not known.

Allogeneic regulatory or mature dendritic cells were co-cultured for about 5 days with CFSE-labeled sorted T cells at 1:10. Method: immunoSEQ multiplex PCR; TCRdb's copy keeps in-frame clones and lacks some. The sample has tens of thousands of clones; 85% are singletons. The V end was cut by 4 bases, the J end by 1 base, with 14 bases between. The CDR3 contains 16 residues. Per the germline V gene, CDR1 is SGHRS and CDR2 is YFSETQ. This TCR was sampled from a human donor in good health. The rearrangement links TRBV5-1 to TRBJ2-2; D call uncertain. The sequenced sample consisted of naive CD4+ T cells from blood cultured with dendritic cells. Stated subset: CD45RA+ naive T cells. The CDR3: CASSPILGVNTGELFF. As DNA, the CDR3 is TGCGCCAGCAGCCCGATCCTTGGAGTGAACACCGGGGAGCTGTTTTTT.